One and the same sample provided the 21 T cell receptor beta chains below, sequenced in a study of chemoradiotherapy in HPV16-positive cancers (dated by TCRdb to the early 2020s). The library was obtained by the immunoSEQ multiplex PCR assay. TCRdb holds this immuneACCESS table with in-frame rearrangements only. Some clones are missing; in checked studies, unresolved V genes explain under half, and the rest has no known cause. The sample table shows about 32,000 clones, and 89% are seen once. About 3.1% of the sample comes from the top ten. The material sequenced was blood, taken from a patient who underwent chemoradiotherapy. The origin of the receptors is a human donor with HPV-associated anogenital cancer.

The rearrangement uses TRBV4-3 and TRBJ1-1, with D perhaps TRBD1 (5 bases). Trimming took off 4 bases at V and 1 base at J, with 10 bases between the two ends. The germline gives CDR1 LGHNA, CDR2 YSLEER. The CDR3 spans 14 residues. The CDR3 region has the DNA TGCGCCAGCAGCCTCGGGACTGGGAACACTGAAGCTTTCTTT. Translating it yields CASSLGTGNTEAFF.

The rearrangement joins TRBV6-5 to TRBJ2-7; 8 nucleotides match TRBD1. The length of the CDR3 is 11 residues. In germline, CDR1 is MNHEY, CDR2 SVGAGI. Trimming removed 1 base from V and 11 bases from J; junction bases left unmatched: 1. DNA for the CDR3: TGTGCCAGCAGTTACTTGGGACAGGAGTACTTC. Translating it yields CASSYLGQEYF.

This sequence joins TRBV4-1 and TRBJ1-5; 8 bases match TRBD1. Trimming at V came to 4 bases and at J to 7 bases, leaving 6 bases not matched to a gene. The CDR3 sequence is 14 residues long. The V gene's germline CDR1 is MGHRA and CDR2 YSYEKL. The CDR3 bases are TGCGCCAGCAGCCGACCAGGGGGCAGGCAGCCCCAGCATTTT. Amino acids: CASSRPGGRQPQHF.

The gene calls are TRBV27 and TRBJ2-1, with 7 bases identical to TRBD1. Germline CDR1 reads MNHEY; CDR2 reads SMNVEV (reference sequence). This CDR3 spans 14 amino acids. Trimming removed 6 bases from V and 7 bases from J; junction bases left unmatched: 9. The CDR3 DNA reads as TGTGCCAGCAGCTCCGACAGGGTGAGAAATGAGCAGTTCTTC. It yields the protein CASSSDRVRNEQFF.

This chain links TRBV6-5 with TRBJ1-5; no clear D gene. The CDR3 has 11 amino acids. Looked up from germline, CDR1 is MNHEY and CDR2 is SVGAGI. With 5 bases removed from V and 6 bases from J, the gap between germline ends came to 5 bases. This chain's CDR3 is CASSVGQPQHF. The CDR3 coding sequence is TGTGCCAGCAGTGTGGGTCAGCCCCAGCATTTT.

The V and J genes are TRBV7-2 and TRBJ1-1; maybe TRBD1 (5 bases). Germline assignment: CDR1 SGHTA and CDR2 FQGNSA. V shed 1 base and J shed 3 bases, with 12 bases lying between them. The CDR3 covers 15 residues. This chain's CDR3 is CASSLERGQHTEAFF. Here the CDR3 DNA reads TGTGCCAGCAGCTTAGAACGGGGCCAGCACACTGAAGCTTTCTTT.

This sequence joins TRBV5-1 and TRBJ2-7, with TRBD2 matching over 11 bases. Germline V gene lookup returns CDR1 SGHRS and CDR2 YFSETQ. With V trimmed by 4 bases and J by 3 bases, 3 bases remained unmatched. This CDR3 comprises 14 residues. The CDR3 DNA follows: TGCGCCAGCAGCGCGACTAGCGGGAACTACGAGCAGTACTTC. It translates to CASSATSGNYEQYF.

This clone was observed a few times. The chain links TRBV19 to TRBJ2-1; 10 bases line up with TRBD2. The germline CDR1 and CDR2 sequences are LNHDA and SQIVND (reference sequence). The CDR3 has 15 residues. V dropped 4 bases and J dropped 6; count of bases not matched to a gene: 6. CDR3 loop: CASSTGTSAFNEQFF. DNA for the CDR3: TGTGCCAGTAGTACCGGGACTAGCGCGTTCAATGAGCAGTTCTTC. Based on the CDR3 plus reference TRBV19 and TRBJ2-1, the full variable domain is DGGITQSPKYLFRKEGQNVTLSCEQNLNHDAMYWYRQDPGQGLRLIYYSQIVNDFQKGDIAEGYSVSREKKESFPLTVTSAQKNPTAFYLCASSTGTSAFNEQFFGPGTRLTVL.

The V and J genes are TRBV9 and TRBJ2-3; TRBD2 matches at 9 bases. Trimming removed 3 bases from V and 0 bases from J; junction bases left unmatched: 2. Looked up from germline, CDR1 is SGDLS and CDR2 is YYNGEE. CDR3 length: 15 amino acids. CDR3 amino acids: CASSALAGSTDTQYF. In DNA form, the CDR3 reads TGTGCCAGCAGCGCGCTAGCGGGAAGCACAGATACGCAGTATTTT.

The CDR3 region is CASSYSRGQANEQFF. Here the CDR3 DNA reads TGTGCCAGCAGTTACTCGAGGGGACAAGCTAATGAGCAGTTCTTC. The chain recombines TRBV6-5 with TRBJ2-1; a weak D match, TRBD1 (6 bases). V lost 0 bases to trimming and J lost 7 bases, with 13 bases between them. In germline, CDR1 is MNHEY, CDR2 SVGAGI. The CDR3 consists of 15 residues.

This clone has only one observation. The chain recombines TRBV19 with TRBJ2-3, with D hard to call. The CDR3 is 16 residues long. V was cut by 7 bases and J by 1 base, with 18 bases left in between. Germline V gives CDR1 LNHDA, CDR2 SQIVND (reference sequence). The CDR3 DNA follows: TGTGCCAGTAACTCCTCTCCAGGTTCGGGCACAGATACGCAGTATTTT. It encodes CASNSSPGSGTDTQYF.

The chain recombines TRBV7-2 with TRBJ1-2; 8 nucleotides line up with TRBD1. The CDR3 has 13 amino acids. Germline V gene data show CDR1 as SGHTA and CDR2 as FQGNSA. Trimming removed 10 bases from V and 12 bases from J; junction bases left unmatched: 16. This CDR3 reads CATYRGTEPGHTF. The CDR3 nucleotides are TGTGCCACCTACAGGGGGACAGAACCGGGGCACACCTTC. Filled out from reference TRBV7-2 and TRBJ1-2, the complete variable domain reads GAGVSQSPSNKVTEKGKDVELRCDPISGHTALYWYRQSLGQGLEFLIYFQGNSAPDKSGLPSDRFSAERTGGSVSTLTIQRTQQEDSAVYLCATYRGTEPGHTFGSGTRLTVV.

The rearrangement links TRBV7-9 to TRBJ2-7, with 9 bases matching TRBD1. The V gene end was trimmed by 1 base and the J gene end by 4 bases; junction bases not matched to a gene: 11. Per germline, CDR1 SEHNR and CDR2 FQNEAQ (reference sequence). The CDR3 consists of 17 residues. In nucleotides, the CDR3 is TGTGCCAGCAGCTTAGACGGGGGACAGGGTATCGGATACGAGCAGTACTTC. Translation gives CASSLDGGQGIGYEQYF. The complete variable domain, with remaining parts taken from reference TRBV7-9 and TRBJ2-7, reads DTGVSQNPRHKITKRGQNVTFRCDPISEHNRLYWYRQTLGQGPEFLTYFQNEAQLEKSRLLSDRFSAERPKGSFSTLEIQRTEQGDSAMYLCASSLDGGQGIGYEQYFGPGTRLTVT.

V usage is TRBV4-3 and J usage is TRBJ1-2; 7 nucleotides align to TRBD1. With V trimmed by 3 bases and J by 4 bases, 5 bases remained unmatched. Germline loops: CDR1 LGHNA, CDR2 YSLEER. The CDR3 contains 14 residues. The CDR3 DNA is TGCGCCAGCAGCCATCCCGACAGGGCCTATGGCTACACCTTC. Translated, it gives CASSHPDRAYGYTF.

The V and J genes are TRBV7-2 and TRBJ2-3, with TRBD2 identical over 8 bases. The V and J ends lost 5 bases and 2 bases, in that order; junction bases with no gene match: 9. This CDR3 has 16 residues. CDR1 and CDR2 (germline): SGHTA, FQGNSA. CDR3 protein: CASSPSLGRATDTQYF. CDR3 sequence (DNA): TGTGCCAGCAGCCCGTCCCTCGGGAGGGCCACAGATACGCAGTATTTT.

J is TRBJ2-3 and V is TRBV30; TRBD2 is a possible D gene (5 bases). Trimming stripped 0 bases from V and 2 bases from J, with 15 bases between. The V gene's germline CDR1 is GTSNPN and CDR2 SVGIG (reference sequence). The length of the CDR3 is 16 residues. The CDR3 loop is CAWSVLGLPLTDTQYF. The CDR3 bases are TGTGCCTGGAGTGTACTAGGACTGCCACTCACAGATACGCAGTATTTT.

The rearrangement links TRBV29-1 to TRBJ2-4; D may match TRBD1 or TRBD2 (5 bases each). Germline V CDR1 and CDR2: SQVTM, ANQGSEA. V lost 6 bases to trimming and J lost 5 bases, with 20 bases between them. This CDR3 comprises 15 residues. CDR3 in amino acids: CSVGAPLGNENIQYF. DNA for the CDR3: TGCAGCGTCGGGGCCCCCTTGGGCAACGAAAACATTCAGTACTTC.

This rearrangement joins TRBV19 to TRBJ1-1; possible D gene TRBD1, 6 bases. This CDR3 spans 15 amino acids. With 5 bases removed from V and 0 bases from J, the gap between germline ends came to 13 bases. CDR1 LNHDA and CDR2 SQIVND come from the germline V gene (reference sequence). As DNA, the CDR3 is TGTGCCAGTAGTGCCCCGGGACATATGAACACTGAAGCTTTCTTT. Translation gives CASSAPGHMNTEAFF. The whole variable domain, remainder taken from reference TRBV19 and TRBJ1-1, is DGGITQSPKYLFRKEGQNVTLSCEQNLNHDAMYWYRQDPGQGLRLIYYSQIVNDFQKGDIAEGYSVSREKKESFPLTVTSAQKNPTAFYLCASSAPGHMNTEAFFGQGTRLTVV.

This clone was observed a single time. The gene calls are TRBV14 and TRBJ2-2; TRBD1 aligns across 9 bases. The CDR3 length is 15 residues. Germline CDR1 is SGHDN and CDR2 is FVKESK. V lost 1 base to trimming and J lost 4 bases; unmatched junction nucleotides: 1. This CDR3 is CASSQGTGVTGELFF. The CDR3 nucleotides are TGTGCCAGCAGCCAAGGGACAGGGGTCACCGGGGAGCTGTTTTTT.

CDR3 bases: TGTGCCAGCAGTCGAGTTACTTACACCGGGGAGCTGTTTTTT. It is translated as CASSRVTYTGELFF. V and J are TRBV2 and TRBJ2-2; D not certain. The CDR3 covers 14 residues. From germline, CDR1 is SNHLY and CDR2 FYNNEI. V was shortened by 5 bases and J by 3 bases, with 10 bases between the two germline ends.

J is TRBJ2-2 and V is TRBV7-9; a weak D match, TRBD1 (6 bases). The CDR3 is 15 residues long. Germline V gives CDR1 SEHNR, CDR2 FQNEAQ (reference sequence). The V and J ends lost 8 bases and 6 bases respectively, with 19 bases between them. CDR3 in amino acids: CASGPGQTLPGELFF. In DNA, the CDR3 is TGTGCCAGCGGTCCCGGACAGACTCTTCCCGGGGAGCTGTTTTTT.